This TCR beta chain appears in the sequencing data of a study of identical twins. Study results and limitations: Part of the zero-insertion signal could reflect confounding by invariant MAIT and iNKT cells.

For this clonotype: The antigen is undetermined.

A template switching step contributed a universal primer site, while unique molecular identifiers were present in the cDNA. TCRdb processed the 5' RACE reads anew with MiXCR; each CDR3 protein has one entry. This table has roughly 630,000 distinct CDR3 sequences, just over 7% appearing once. Germline-derived CDR1 and CDR2 are SGHRS and YFSETQ. The CDR3 is 18 amino acids. V trimming: 4 bases; J trimming: 0 bases; junction bases outside the gene matches: 13. This sample was also put to use in a study of yellow fever vaccine responses in identical twins.

The source material was PBMCs. The TCR originated in a young woman in good health. The chain has TRBV5-1 and TRBJ2-1, with 7 bases identical to TRBD2. CDR3 loop: CASSPRVAGGSSYNEQFF. The DNA for the CDR3 is TGCGCCAGCAGCCCCCGTGTGGCGGGCGGGAGCTCCTACAATGAGCAGTTCTTC.